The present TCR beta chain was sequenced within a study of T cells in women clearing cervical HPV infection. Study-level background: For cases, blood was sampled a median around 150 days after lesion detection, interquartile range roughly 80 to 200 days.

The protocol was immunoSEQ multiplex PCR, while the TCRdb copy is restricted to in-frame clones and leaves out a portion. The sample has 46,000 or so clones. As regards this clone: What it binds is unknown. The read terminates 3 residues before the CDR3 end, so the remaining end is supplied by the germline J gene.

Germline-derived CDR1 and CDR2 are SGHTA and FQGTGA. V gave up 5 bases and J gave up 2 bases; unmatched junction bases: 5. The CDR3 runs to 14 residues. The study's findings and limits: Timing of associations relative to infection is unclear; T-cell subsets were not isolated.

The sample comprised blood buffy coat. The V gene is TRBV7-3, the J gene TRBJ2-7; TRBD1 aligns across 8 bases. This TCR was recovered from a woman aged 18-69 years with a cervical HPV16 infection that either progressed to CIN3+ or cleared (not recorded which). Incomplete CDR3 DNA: TGTGCCAGCAGCATCGGGACAGGCCCCTACGAG. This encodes CASSIGTGPYE. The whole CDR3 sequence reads CASSIGTGPYEQYF.